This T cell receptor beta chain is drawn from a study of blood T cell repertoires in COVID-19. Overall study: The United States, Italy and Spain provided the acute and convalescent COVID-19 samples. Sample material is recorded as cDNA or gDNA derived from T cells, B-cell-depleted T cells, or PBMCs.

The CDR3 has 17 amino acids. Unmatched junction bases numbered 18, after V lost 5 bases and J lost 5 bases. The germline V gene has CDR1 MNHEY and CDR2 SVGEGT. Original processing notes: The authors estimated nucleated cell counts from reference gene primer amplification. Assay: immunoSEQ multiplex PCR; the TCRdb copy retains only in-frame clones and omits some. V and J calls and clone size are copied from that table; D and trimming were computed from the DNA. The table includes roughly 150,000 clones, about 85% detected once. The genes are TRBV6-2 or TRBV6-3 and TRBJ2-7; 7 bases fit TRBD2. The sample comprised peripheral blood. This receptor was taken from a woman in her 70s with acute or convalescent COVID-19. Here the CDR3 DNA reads TGTGCCAGCAGTAAGCGGGGTTATGAACGGATTGGGAACGAGCAGTACTTC. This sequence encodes CASSKRGYERIGNEQYF.